The table lists the clone carrying this T cell receptor beta chain with a few counts. The data were obtained in a study of blood T cell repertoires in COVID-19. Study information: Samples came from the United States, Italy and Spain, spanning acute and convalescent COVID-19.

The method was immunoSEQ multiplex PCR; TCRdb's version includes in-frame clones alone and lacks a portion of them. The data hold about 59,000 clones, with roughly 80% observed a single time. This clonotype originated in a human donor in a cohort sampled during active COVID-19. What was sequenced was peripheral blood.

CDR3 in amino acids: CASSPLGRANSGANVLTF. The CDR3 coding sequence is TGTGCCAGCTCACCACTTGGCAGGGCCAACTCTGGGGCCAACGTCCTGACTTTC. This chain links TRBV18 with TRBJ2-6, with D possibly being TRBD1 (5 bases). Trimming pared 1 base from V and 0 bases from J, leaving 13 bases between. This CDR3 is 18 amino acids long. The germline CDR1 and CDR2 sequences are KGHSH and LQKENI.